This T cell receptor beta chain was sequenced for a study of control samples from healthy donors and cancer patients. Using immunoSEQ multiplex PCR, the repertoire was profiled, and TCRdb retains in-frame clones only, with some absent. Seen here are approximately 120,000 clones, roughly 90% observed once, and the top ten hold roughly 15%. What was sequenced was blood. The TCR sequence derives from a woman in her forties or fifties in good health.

CDR3 amino acids: CAISEGAEYGYTF. The CDR3 nucleotides read TGTGCCATCAGTGAAGGGGCGGAGTATGGCTACACCTTC. This sequence joins TRBV10-3 and TRBJ1-2, with TRBD1 as a possible D gene (5 bases). CDR3 length equals 13 residues. The V end lost 3 bases, the J end lost 5 bases, and 10 bases lay between the germline ends. The germline V gene has CDR1 ENHRY and CDR2 SYGVKD.